The clone carrying this TCR beta chain appeared once. No antigen is known for it. These data come from a study of T cell responses to AZD1222 COVID-19 vaccine. CDR3 length equals 13 residues. CDR1 is MRHNA, CDR2 SNTAGT, per germline. Trimming took off 5 bases at V and 5 bases at J, with 10 bases between the two ends. Findings of the study overall: Along spike, vaccine-associated CD4 TCRs were found throughout, with dominance at 160-218 and 743-854. Close to half of all spike-specific TCRs reportedly target regions of the variants that are unmutated.

Libraries were prepared by immunoSEQ multiplex PCR; TCRdb keeps only in-frame clonotypes and omits some of them. The sample includes about 150,000 clones, 90% to 95% of them seen just once. The chain joins TRBV6-4 to TRBJ1-5, with D unresolved. The origin of this receptor is an adult in good health. This material consisted of peripheral blood, taken on day 0 of AZD1222 vaccination. CDR3 bases: TGTGCCAGCAGTCCGGCCAGCCATCAGCCCCAGCATTTT. It specifies CASSPASHQPQHF.